This passage covers 28 T cell receptor beta chains from one sample sequenced in a study of T-cell memory formation after mild COVID-19 (dated by TCRdb to the early 2020s). Receptor amplification or capture employed 5' RACE. Sequencing instrument: Illumina NovaSeq 6000. Through fastp at Q25 and MiXCR, TCRdb rebuilt clones from the public reads, retaining in-frame beta chains. Each record represents a unique CDR3 protein, reported with the most common genes and DNA among its rows. Counted in this sample were roughly 110,000 distinct CDR3 sequences; 9.5% to 15% of them appeared once. The ten largest clonotypes hold around 25% of the sample. Material for sequencing was PBMCs or a T cell subset sorted from them (not recorded which). Every receptor here comes from an adult woman who had mild COVID-19 (a few samples of this study predate the infection). The sample titles of this study are shuffled in the database, so cell type and time point are left out; the donor was told from shared clones.

Ten or more counts support this clonotype. The chain's CDR3 is CASSGQGYEQYF. The DNA of the CDR3 is TGTGCCAGCAGTGGACAGGGCTACGAGCAGTACTTC. The chain employs TRBV12-3 or TRBV12-4 and TRBJ2-7, with TRBD1 matching 8 bases. V lost 5 bases and J lost 3; bases outside the gene matches: 0. This CDR3 spans 12 amino acids.

A few counts support this clonotype. This chain connects TRBV7-9 to TRBJ2-7; D may be TRBD2 (6 bases). This CDR3 is built from 17 residues. Trimming removed 1 base from V and 0 bases from J, with 16 bases in between. The germline V gene has CDR1 SEHNR and CDR2 FQNEAQ (reference sequence). The CDR3 DNA reads TGTGCCAGCAGCTTAGGCTTTTCGGAGGGGACCTCCTACGAGCAGTACTTC. Its protein product is CASSLGFSEGTSYEQYF.

This clonotype was seen a handful of times. The chain has TRBV7-3 and TRBJ2-1; 7 nucleotides align to TRBD1. After removal of 5 bases from V and 4 bases from J, the junction contained 5 bases not matched to a gene. The length of the CDR3 is 14 residues. The V gene's germline CDR1 is SGHTA and CDR2 FQGTGA. The chain's CDR3 is CASSPQDRYNEQFF. CDR3 DNA sequence: TGTGCCAGCAGCCCCCAGGACAGGTACAATGAGCAGTTCTTC.

Ten or more counts support this clonotype. The CDR3 sequence: CASSHRESDTQYF. The DNA for the CDR3 is TGTGCCAGCAGTCACCGGGAGTCAGATACGCAGTATTTT. V usage is TRBV6-6 and J usage is TRBJ2-3; D is possibly TRBD2 (6 bases). Trimming stripped 5 bases from V and 4 bases from J, with 10 bases between. Germline V CDR1 and CDR2: MNHNY, SVGAGI (reference sequence). This CDR3 has 13 amino acids.

A few counts support this clonotype. The genes are TRBV14 and TRBJ2-1; D is unclear. Germline loops: CDR1 SGHDN, CDR2 FVKESK. Trimming shortened V by 4 bases and J by 7 bases, and 11 bases separated the two germline ends. This CDR3 is 13 amino acids long. CDR3: CASSPYVSNEQFF. The CDR3 coding sequence is TGTGCCAGCAGCCCCTATGTGTCGAATGAGCAGTTCTTC.

This chain uses TRBV29-1 with TRBJ2-1; the D is unclear. Per the germline V gene, CDR1 is SQVTM and CDR2 is ANQGSEA. This CDR3 region has 13 residues. V lost 4 bases, J lost 0 bases, and 7 bases lay in between. The CDR3 is CSVAGYSYNEQFF. CDR3 nucleotides: TGCAGCGTTGCAGGATACTCCTACAATGAGCAGTTCTTC.

This clonotype was detected many times. J is TRBJ1-1 and V is TRBV29-1; D is possibly TRBD1 (5 bases). The CDR3 totals 11 residues. The germline CDR1 and CDR2 sequences are SQVTM and ANQGSEA. The ends were cut back, 4 bases at V and 8 bases at J, with 11 bases in the middle. CDR3 region: CSVVWGIEAFF. The CDR3 DNA reads TGCAGCGTTGTTTGGGGGATCGAAGCTTTCTTT.

The chain uses TRBV11-2 and TRBJ2-7; D might be TRBD2 (6 bases). Germline V gives CDR1 SGHAT, CDR2 FQNNGV. This CDR3 is 15 amino acids long. The V end lost 5 bases, the J end lost 5 bases, and 19 bases lay between the germline ends. The CDR3 region has the DNA TGTGCCAGCAGCACCCCCCGGGACTTTGGTGACGAGCAGTACTTC. This codes for CASSTPRDFGDEQYF.

This clonotype was found a few times. As DNA, the CDR3 is TGTGCCAGCAGTTACCGCGGACTAGCGGGATACAATGAGCAGTTCTTC. It yields the protein CASSYRGLAGYNEQFF. J is TRBJ2-1 and V is TRBV6-2 or TRBV6-3; 12 bases align to TRBD2. This CDR3 is 16 amino acids long. Germline CDR1 is MNHEY and CDR2 is SVGEGT. V was pared by 2 bases and J by 4 bases, with 3 bases of the junction left unmatched.

The chain employs TRBV12-3 or TRBV12-4 and TRBJ2-1, with D uncertain. The CDR3 length is 15 residues. V lost 5 bases and J lost 5, with 16 bases in between. In DNA, the CDR3 is TGTGCCAGCAGTCCTCTGGGGTGGACCGACAATGAGCAGTTCTTC. Translated: CASSPLGWTDNEQFF.

This clonotype was found a few times. The rearrangement uses TRBV7-3 and TRBJ2-1, with a possible D match to TRBD1 (6 bases). The germline V and J ends were trimmed by 2 bases and 5 bases, with 13 bases remaining between them. CDR3 size: 15 residues. Germline loops: CDR1 SGHTA, CDR2 FQGTGA. The CDR3 region has the DNA TGTGCCAGCAGCTTAGGTCAGGGGCTCAACAATGAGCAGTTCTTC. Protein product: CASSLGQGLNNEQFF.

This clonotype appeared many times. The chain links TRBV5-1 to TRBJ2-3, with D perhaps TRBD1 or TRBD2 (6 bases each). Per germline, CDR1 SGHRS and CDR2 YFSETQ. This CDR3 is 17 amino acids long. The germline V and J ends were trimmed by 0 bases and 2 bases, with 16 bases remaining between them. CDR3 nucleotide sequence: TGCGCCAGCAGCTTGGCCGCTAGGGGGGAACCCACAGATACGCAGTATTTT. Amino acid sequence: CASSLAARGEPTDTQYF.

This clonotype has just a few counts. The V and J genes are TRBV30 and TRBJ2-2; tentatively, D is TRBD2 (5 bases). Trimming removed 4 bases from V and 3 bases from J, with 12 bases in between. CDR1 GTSNPN and CDR2 SVGIG come from the germline V gene (reference sequence). CDR3 length equals 14 residues. The CDR3 here is CAWKAGLYTGELFF. Written as DNA, the CDR3 is TGTGCCTGGAAAGCTGGACTGTACACCGGGGAGCTGTTTTTT.

This sequence joins TRBV29-1 and TRBJ1-2; 9 nucleotides match TRBD1. The V segment lost 6 bases and the J segment 2 bases; nucleotides outside the gene matches: 7. The germline gives CDR1 SQVTM, CDR2 ANQGSEA. The CDR3 totals 14 residues. CDR3: CSVLGQGENYGYTF. The CDR3 region has the DNA TGCAGCGTACTGGGACAGGGAGAGAACTATGGCTACACCTTC.

The chain has TRBV6-1 and TRBJ2-7, with 7 bases identical to TRBD1. The CDR3 has 12 residues. Germline CDR1 MNHNS, CDR2 SASEGT. Losses at the gene ends were 7 bases for V and 4 bases for J; bases not matched to a gene: 4. The CDR3 spells CASIGTDYEQYF. In DNA form, the CDR3 reads TGTGCCAGCATCGGGACAGATTACGAGCAGTACTTC.

This clonotype was detected a few times. This chain links TRBV12-3 or TRBV12-4 with TRBJ1-2; no firm D call. The CDR3 length is 15 residues. V gave up 10 bases and J gave up 4 bases, with 22 bases separating them. DNA of the CDR3: TGTGCCACGGGTAACCCGAAGAGCCGAGGCTATGGCTACACCTTC. This sequence encodes CATGNPKSRGYGYTF.

This clonotype appeared a few times. V and J are TRBV27 and TRBJ2-3, with 8 bases identical to TRBD2. CDR3 length: 19 residues. The V gene's germline CDR1 is MNHEY and CDR2 SMNVEV (reference sequence). Trimming took 3 bases from V and 1 from J; bases not matched to a gene: 15. The CDR3 is CASSFIPPLAGSGTDTQYF. CDR3 sequence (DNA): TGTGCCAGCAGTTTTATCCCCCCCTTAGCGGGGTCGGGCACAGATACGCAGTATTTT.

The chain has TRBV7-8 and TRBJ2-2; 7 bases fit TRBD2. The CDR3 totals 15 residues. Germline V CDR1 and CDR2: SGHVS, FQNEAQ. V was pared by 5 bases and J by 4 bases, with 7 bases of the junction left unmatched. CDR3 protein: CASSLWGGGTGELFF. In DNA form, the CDR3 reads TGTGCCAGCAGCCTATGGGGGGGAGGCACCGGGGAGCTGTTTTTT.

This clonotype was counted a few times. This CDR3 reads CSARVGAPHYGYTF. The CDR3 DNA follows: TGCAGTGCTAGAGTAGGCGCCCCCCATTATGGCTACACCTTC. The chain links TRBV20-1 to TRBJ1-2; no firm D call. The germline gives CDR1 DFQATT, CDR2 SNEGSKA (reference sequence). The CDR3 runs 14 residues. V was clipped by 1 base and J by 5 bases, with 14 bases between them.

The sample holds a few counts of this clonotype. The chain carries TRBV7-6 and TRBJ2-3, with D perhaps TRBD2 (5 bases). The CDR3 is made up of 12 amino acids. V lost 7 bases, J lost 2 bases, and 7 bases lay in between. Germline CDR1 is SGHVS and CDR2 is FNYEAQ. The CDR3 region is CASTDYTDTQYF. The DNA of the CDR3 is TGTGCCAGCACCGACTACACAGATACGCAGTATTTT.

The chain carries TRBV20-1 and TRBJ1-1, with a tentative D call TRBD1 (5 bases). The V gene lost 2 bases and the J gene lost 3 bases, with 13 bases spanning the gap. From germline, CDR1 is DFQATT and CDR2 SNEGSKA (reference sequence). The CDR3 consists of 14 residues. CDR3 protein: CSARSWGVYTEAFF. CDR3 sequence (DNA): TGCAGTGCTAGATCATGGGGGGTGTACACTGAAGCTTTCTTT.

The CDR3 reads CASSTYPDTQYF. The CDR3 bases are TGTGCCAGCTCCACTTACCCCGATACGCAGTATTTT. The chain links TRBV9 to TRBJ2-3; D unresolved. The CDR3 consists of 12 residues. The V end lost 7 bases, the J end lost 6 bases, and 12 bases lay between the germline ends. Germline V lookup: CDR1 SGDLS, CDR2 YYNGEE. Using reference TRBV9 and TRBJ2-3 for the parts outside the CDR3, the full variable domain is DSGVTQTPKHLITATGQRVTLRCSPRSGDLSVYWYQQSLDQGLQFLIQYYNGEERAKGNILERFSAQQFPDLHSELNLSSLELGDSALYFCASSTYPDTQYFGPGTRLTVL.

V usage is TRBV13 and J usage is TRBJ2-3; D might be TRBD2 (5 bases). CDR3 length: 14 amino acids. Trimming took off 10 bases at V and 5 bases at J, with 19 bases between the two ends. The germline CDR1 and CDR2 sequences are PRHDT and FYEKMQ (reference sequence). This CDR3 reads CATAQRGLVDTQYF. In DNA, the CDR3 is TGTGCCACCGCTCAACGGGGTCTAGTAGATACGCAGTATTTT.

The gene calls are TRBV24-1 and TRBJ2-5; D not resolved. From germline, CDR1 is KGHDR and CDR2 SFDVKD. This CDR3 region has 15 residues. V lost 1 base and J 5 bases, leaving 13 bases between the germline ends. The CDR3 region has the DNA TGTGCCACCAGTGATTTTGAAGGCCCTCGGGAGACCCAGTACTTC. It is translated as CATSDFEGPRETQYF.

The V and J genes are TRBV7-2 and TRBJ1-5; D unresolved. The ends were cut back, 1 base at V and 0 bases at J, with 13 bases in the middle. This CDR3 region has 17 residues. From germline, CDR1 is SGHTA and CDR2 FQGNSA. In DNA, the CDR3 is TGTGCCAGCAGCTTAGGATGGCAGGTCTATAGCAATCAGCCCCAGCATTTT. Translating it yields CASSLGWQVYSNQPQHF. Combining the CDR3 with reference TRBV7-2 and TRBJ1-5 gives the whole variable domain GAGVSQSPSNKVTEKGKDVELRCDPISGHTALYWYRQSLGQGLEFLIYFQGNSAPDKSGLPSDRFSAERTGGSVSTLTIQRTQQEDSAVYLCASSLGWQVYSNQPQHFGDGTRLSIL.

This rearrangement joins TRBV4-3 to TRBJ2-2, with D hard to call. Germline CDR1 is LGHNA and CDR2 is YSLEER. Between the trimmed V and J ends, which lost 4 bases and 7 bases, there was a span of 16 bases. The CDR3 is 15 amino acids. CDR3 DNA sequence: TGCGCCAGCAGCCCGAGCCGCGGAAAGGGCGGGGAGCTGTTTTTT. Protein sequence: CASSPSRGKGGELFF.

The chain is built from TRBV4-3 and TRBJ2-1; 13 bases map to TRBD2. CDR3 length: 18 residues. CDR1 LGHNA and CDR2 YSLEER come from the germline V gene. The V and J ends lost 0 bases and 4 bases, in that order; junction bases with no gene match: 6. The CDR3 protein is CASSQESLAGGNYNEQFF. The CDR3 region has the DNA TGCGCCAGCAGCCAAGAGTCACTAGCGGGAGGGAATTACAATGAGCAGTTCTTC.

This clonotype was seen a handful of times. The rearrangement uses TRBV11-2 and TRBJ1-2; TRBD1 might be the D (6 bases). This CDR3 is 14 amino acids long. Looked up from germline, CDR1 is SGHAT and CDR2 is FQNNGV. V shed 5 bases and J shed 4 bases, with 14 bases lying between them. The CDR3 loop is CASSPQGQLYGYTF. In DNA, the CDR3 is TGTGCCAGCAGCCCCCAGGGGCAGCTCTATGGCTACACCTTC.